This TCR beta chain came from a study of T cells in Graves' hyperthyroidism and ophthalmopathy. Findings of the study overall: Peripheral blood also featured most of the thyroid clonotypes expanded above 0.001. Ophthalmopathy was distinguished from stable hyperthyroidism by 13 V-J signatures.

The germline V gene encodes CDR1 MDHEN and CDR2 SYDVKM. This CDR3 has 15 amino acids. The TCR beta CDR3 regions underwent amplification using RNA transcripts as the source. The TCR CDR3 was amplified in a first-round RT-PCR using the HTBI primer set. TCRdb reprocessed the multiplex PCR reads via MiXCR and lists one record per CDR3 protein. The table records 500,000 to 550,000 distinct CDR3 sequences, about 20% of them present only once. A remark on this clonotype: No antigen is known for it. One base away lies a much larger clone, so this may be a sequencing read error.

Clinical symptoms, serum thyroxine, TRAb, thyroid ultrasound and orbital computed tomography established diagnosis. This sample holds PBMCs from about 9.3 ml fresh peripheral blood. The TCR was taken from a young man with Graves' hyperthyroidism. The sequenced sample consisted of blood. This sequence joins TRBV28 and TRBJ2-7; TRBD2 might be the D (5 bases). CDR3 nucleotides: TGTGCCAGTTGTCCCTACCGGGGTGTTACCTACGAGCTGTACTTC. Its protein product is CASCPYRGVTYELYF. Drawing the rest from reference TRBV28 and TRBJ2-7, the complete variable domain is DVKVTQSSRYLVKRTGEKVFLECVQDMDHENMFWYRQDPGLGLRLIYFSYDVKMKEKGDIPEGYSVSREKKERFSLILESASTNQTSMYLCASCPYRGVTYELYFGPGTRLTVT.